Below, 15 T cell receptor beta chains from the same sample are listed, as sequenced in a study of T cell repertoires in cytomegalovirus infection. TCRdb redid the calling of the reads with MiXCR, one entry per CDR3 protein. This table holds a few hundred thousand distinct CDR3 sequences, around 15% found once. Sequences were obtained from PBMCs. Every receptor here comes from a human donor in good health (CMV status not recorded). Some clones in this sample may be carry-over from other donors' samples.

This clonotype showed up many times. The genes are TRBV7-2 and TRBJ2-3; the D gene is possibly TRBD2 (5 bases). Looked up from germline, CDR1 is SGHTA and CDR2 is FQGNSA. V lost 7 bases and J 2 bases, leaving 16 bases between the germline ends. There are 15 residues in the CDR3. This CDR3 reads CASILEGRPTDTQYF. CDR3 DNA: TGTGCCAGCATCCTAGAGGGCAGACCCACAGATACGCAGTATTTT.

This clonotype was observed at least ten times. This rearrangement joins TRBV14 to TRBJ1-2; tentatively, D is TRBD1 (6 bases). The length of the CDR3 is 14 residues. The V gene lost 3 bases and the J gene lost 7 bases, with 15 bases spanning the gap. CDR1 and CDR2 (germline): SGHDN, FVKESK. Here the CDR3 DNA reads TGTGCCAGCAGCCAGGCAAGGGGGAGTATTGGCTACACCTTC. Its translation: CASSQARGSIGYTF.

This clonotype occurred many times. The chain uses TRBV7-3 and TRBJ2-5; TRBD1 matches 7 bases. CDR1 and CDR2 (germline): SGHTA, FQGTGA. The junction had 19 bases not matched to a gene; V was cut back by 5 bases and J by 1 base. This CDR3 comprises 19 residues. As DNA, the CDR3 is TGTGCCAGCAGCCTTGGATACAGGGGTCCCCACAGAATCCAAGAGACCCAGTACTTC. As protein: CASSLGYRGPHRIQETQYF.

Here the CDR3 DNA reads TGCGCCAGCAATAGGGGTGGATCCTACGAGCAGTACTTC. Translating it yields CASNRGGSYEQYF. This sequence joins TRBV5-1 and TRBJ2-7; perhaps TRBD1 as D (5 bases). Germline CDR1 and CDR2: SGHRS and YFSETQ. V lost 6 bases and J 1 base, leaving 11 bases between the germline ends. The CDR3 spans 13 residues. The whole variable domain, remainder taken from reference TRBV5-1 and TRBJ2-7, is KAGVTQTPRYLIKTRGQQVTLSCSPISGHRSVSWYQQTPGQGLQFLFEYFSETQRNKGNFPGRFSGRQFSNSRSEMNVSTLELGDSALYLCASNRGGSYEQYFGPGTRLTVT.

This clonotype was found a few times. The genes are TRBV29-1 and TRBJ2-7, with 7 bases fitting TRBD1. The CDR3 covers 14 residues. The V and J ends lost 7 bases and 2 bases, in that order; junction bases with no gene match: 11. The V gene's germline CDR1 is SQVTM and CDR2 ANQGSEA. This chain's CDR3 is CSGLHRDSPYEQYF. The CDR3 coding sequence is TGCAGCGGACTACACCGGGACAGCCCCTACGAGCAGTACTTC.

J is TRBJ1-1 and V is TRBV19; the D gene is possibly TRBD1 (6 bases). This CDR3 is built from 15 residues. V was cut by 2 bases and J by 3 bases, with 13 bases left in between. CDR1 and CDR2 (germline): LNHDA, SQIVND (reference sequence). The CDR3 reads CASSISPGAHTEAFF. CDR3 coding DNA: TGTGCCAGTAGTATAAGTCCGGGGGCTCACACTGAAGCTTTCTTT. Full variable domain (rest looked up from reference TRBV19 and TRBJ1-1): DGGITQSPKYLFRKEGQNVTLSCEQNLNHDAMYWYRQDPGQGLRLIYYSQIVNDFQKGDIAEGYSVSREKKESFPLTVTSAQKNPTAFYLCASSISPGAHTEAFFGQGTRLTVV.

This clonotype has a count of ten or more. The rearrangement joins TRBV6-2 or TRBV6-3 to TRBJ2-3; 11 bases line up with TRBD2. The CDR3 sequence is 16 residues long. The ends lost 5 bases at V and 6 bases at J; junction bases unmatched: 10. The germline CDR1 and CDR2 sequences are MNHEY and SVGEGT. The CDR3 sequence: CASSLTVAGGRDTQYF. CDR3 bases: TGTGCCAGCAGTCTGACCGTAGCGGGGGGGCGTGATACGCAGTATTTT.

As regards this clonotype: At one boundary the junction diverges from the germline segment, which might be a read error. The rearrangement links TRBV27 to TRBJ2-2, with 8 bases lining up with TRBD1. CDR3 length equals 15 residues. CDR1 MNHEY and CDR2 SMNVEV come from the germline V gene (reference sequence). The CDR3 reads CGSSPRRGQGGELFF. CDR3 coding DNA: TGTGGCAGCAGTCCCCGCAGGGGGCAGGGCGGGGAGCTGTTTTTT.

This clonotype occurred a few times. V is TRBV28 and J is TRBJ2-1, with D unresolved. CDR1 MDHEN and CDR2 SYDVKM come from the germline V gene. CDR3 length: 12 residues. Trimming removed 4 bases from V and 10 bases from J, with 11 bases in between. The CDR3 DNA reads TGTGCCAGCAGTTCCAGGACGGAGGAGCAGTTCTTC. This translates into CASSSRTEEQFF.

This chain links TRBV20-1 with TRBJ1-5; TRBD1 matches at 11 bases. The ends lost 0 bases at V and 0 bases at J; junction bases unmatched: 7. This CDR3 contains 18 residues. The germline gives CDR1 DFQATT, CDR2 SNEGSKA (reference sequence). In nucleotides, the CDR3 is TGCAGTGCTAGAGACCTCTGGGACAGGGGGAATAGCAATCAGCCCCAGCATTTT. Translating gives CSARDLWDRGNSNQPQHF.

The CDR3 protein is CSARGASGAPYEQYF. CDR3 DNA: TGCAGTGCTAGAGGGGCTAGCGGGGCCCCCTACGAGCAGTACTTC. The gene calls are TRBV20-1 and TRBJ2-7; 9 bases align to TRBD2. V gave up 1 base and J gave up 2 bases; unmatched junction bases: 6. The CDR3 runs 15 residues. In germline, CDR1 is DFQATT, CDR2 SNEGSKA (reference sequence).

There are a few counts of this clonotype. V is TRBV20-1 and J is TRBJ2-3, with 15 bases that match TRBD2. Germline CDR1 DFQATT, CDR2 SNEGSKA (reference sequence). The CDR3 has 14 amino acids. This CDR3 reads CRGLAGGRADTQYF. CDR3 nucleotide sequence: TGCAGAGGACTAGCGGGAGGGCGGGCAGATACGCAGTATTTT.

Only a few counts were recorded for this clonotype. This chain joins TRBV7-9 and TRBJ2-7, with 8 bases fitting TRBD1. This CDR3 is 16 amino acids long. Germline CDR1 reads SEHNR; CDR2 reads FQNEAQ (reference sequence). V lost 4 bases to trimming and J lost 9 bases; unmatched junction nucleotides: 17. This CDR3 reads CASSSPMTGDVLRQYF. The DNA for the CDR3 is TGTGCCAGCAGCTCGCCCATGACAGGGGATGTCCTGAGGCAGTACTTC.

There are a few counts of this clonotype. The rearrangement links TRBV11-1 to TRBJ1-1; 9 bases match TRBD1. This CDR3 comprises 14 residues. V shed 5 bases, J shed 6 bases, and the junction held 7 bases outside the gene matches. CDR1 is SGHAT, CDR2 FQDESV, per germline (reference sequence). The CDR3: CASSQWTGDPEAFF. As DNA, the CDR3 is TGTGCCAGCAGCCAGTGGACAGGGGACCCTGAAGCTTTCTTT.

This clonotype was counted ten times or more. CDR3 DNA sequence: TGTGCCAGCAGACCTCAGTCCTTGTCCAATCAGCCCCAGCATTTT. Translating gives CASRPQSLSNQPQHF. V and J are TRBV7-2 and TRBJ1-5, with D unresolved. Per germline, CDR1 SGHTA and CDR2 FQGNSA. V shed 6 bases and J shed 3 bases, with 15 bases lying between them. The CDR3 spans 15 residues.